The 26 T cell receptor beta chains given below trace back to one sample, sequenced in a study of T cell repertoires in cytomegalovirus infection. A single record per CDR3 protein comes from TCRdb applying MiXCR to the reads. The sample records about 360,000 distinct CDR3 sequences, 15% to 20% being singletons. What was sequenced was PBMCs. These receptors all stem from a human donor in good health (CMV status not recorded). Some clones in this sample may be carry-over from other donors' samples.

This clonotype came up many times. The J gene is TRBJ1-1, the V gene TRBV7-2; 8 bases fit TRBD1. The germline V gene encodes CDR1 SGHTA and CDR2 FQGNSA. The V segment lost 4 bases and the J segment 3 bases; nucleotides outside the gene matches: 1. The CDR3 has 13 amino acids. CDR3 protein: CASSSQGDTEAFF. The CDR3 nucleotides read TGTGCCAGCAGCTCACAGGGGGACACTGAAGCTTTCTTT.

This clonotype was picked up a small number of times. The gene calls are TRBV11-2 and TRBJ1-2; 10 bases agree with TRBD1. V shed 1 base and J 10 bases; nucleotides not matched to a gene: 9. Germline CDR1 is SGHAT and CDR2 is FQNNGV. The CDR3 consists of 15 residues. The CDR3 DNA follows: TGTGCCAGCAGCTTAGGTAGCGACAGGGGGCCTTCCTACACCTTC. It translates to CASSLGSDRGPSYTF.

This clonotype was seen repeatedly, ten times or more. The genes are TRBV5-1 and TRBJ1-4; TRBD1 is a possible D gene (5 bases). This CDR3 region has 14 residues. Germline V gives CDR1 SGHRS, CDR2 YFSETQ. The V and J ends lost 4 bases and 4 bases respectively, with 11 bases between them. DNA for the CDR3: TGCGCCAGCAGCCCGCGACAGTATAATGAAAAACTGTTTTTT. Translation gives CASSPRQYNEKLFF.

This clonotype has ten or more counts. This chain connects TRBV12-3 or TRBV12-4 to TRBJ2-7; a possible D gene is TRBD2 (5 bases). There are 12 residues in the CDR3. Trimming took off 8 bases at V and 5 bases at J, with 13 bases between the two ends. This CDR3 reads CASSPSWDEQYF. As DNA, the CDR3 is TGTGCCAGCTCCCCTAGCTGGGACGAGCAGTACTTC.

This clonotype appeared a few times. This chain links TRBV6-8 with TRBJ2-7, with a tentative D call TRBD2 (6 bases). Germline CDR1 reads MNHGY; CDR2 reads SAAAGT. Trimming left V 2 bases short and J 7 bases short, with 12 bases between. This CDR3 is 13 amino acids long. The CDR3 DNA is TGTGCCAGCAGTTACGGAGGGGCGCGGGAGCAGTACTTC. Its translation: CASSYGGAREQYF.

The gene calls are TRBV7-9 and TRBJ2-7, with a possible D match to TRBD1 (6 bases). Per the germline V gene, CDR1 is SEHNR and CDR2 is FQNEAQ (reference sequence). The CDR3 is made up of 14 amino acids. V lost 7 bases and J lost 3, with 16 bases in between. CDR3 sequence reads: CASTRGSEFYEQYF. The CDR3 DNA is TGTGCCAGCACTAGGGGGAGTGAGTTCTACGAGCAGTACTTC.

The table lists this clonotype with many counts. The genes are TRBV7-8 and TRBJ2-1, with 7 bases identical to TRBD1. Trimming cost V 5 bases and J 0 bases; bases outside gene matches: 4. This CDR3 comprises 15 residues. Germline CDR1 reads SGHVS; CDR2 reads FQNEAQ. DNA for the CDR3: TGTGCCAGCAGCCCACAGGGGAGCTCCTACAATGAGCAGTTCTTC. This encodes CASSPQGSSYNEQFF.

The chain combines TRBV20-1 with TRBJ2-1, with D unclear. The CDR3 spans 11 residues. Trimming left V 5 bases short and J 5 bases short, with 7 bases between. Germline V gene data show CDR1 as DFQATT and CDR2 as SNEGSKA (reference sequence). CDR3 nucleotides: TGCAGTGCTGAGACGAACAATGAGCAGTTCTTC. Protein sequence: CSAETNNEQFF.

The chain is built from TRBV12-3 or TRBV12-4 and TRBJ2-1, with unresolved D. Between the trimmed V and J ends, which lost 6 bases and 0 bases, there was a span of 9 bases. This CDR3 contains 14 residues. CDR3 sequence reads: CASRAISSYNEQFF. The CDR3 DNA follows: TGTGCCAGCAGGGCAATCAGCTCCTACAATGAGCAGTTCTTC.

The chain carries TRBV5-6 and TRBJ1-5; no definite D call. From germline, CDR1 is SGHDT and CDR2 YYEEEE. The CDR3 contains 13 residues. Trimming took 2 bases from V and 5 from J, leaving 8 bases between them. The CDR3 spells CASSFLGYQPQHF. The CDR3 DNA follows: TGTGCCAGCAGCTTTTTGGGATATCAGCCCCAGCATTTT.

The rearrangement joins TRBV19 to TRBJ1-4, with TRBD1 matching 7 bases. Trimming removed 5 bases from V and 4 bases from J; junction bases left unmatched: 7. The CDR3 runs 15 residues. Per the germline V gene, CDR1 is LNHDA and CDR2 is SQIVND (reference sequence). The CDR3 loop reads CASSFSGTDNEKLFF. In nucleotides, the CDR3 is TGTGCCAGTAGTTTCTCCGGGACAGATAATGAAAAACTGTTTTTT. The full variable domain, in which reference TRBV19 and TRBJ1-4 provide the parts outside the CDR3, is DGGITQSPKYLFRKEGQNVTLSCEQNLNHDAMYWYRQDPGQGLRLIYYSQIVNDFQKGDIAEGYSVSREKKESFPLTVTSAQKNPTAFYLCASSFSGTDNEKLFFGSGTQLSVL.

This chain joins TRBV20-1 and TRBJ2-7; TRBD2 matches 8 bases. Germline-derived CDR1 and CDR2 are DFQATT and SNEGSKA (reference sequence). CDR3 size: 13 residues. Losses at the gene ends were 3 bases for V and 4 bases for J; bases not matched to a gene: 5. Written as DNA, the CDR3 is TGCAGTGCTAGCCCCAGCGGGAGTTACGAGCAGTACTTC. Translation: CSASPSGSYEQYF.

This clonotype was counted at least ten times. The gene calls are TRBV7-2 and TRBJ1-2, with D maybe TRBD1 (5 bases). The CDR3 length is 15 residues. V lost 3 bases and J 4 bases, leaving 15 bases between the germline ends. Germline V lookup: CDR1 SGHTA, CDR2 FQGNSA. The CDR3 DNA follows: TGTGCCAGCAGCTTTACGCAGGGTGGGGGCTATGGCTACACCTTC. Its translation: CASSFTQGGGYGYTF.

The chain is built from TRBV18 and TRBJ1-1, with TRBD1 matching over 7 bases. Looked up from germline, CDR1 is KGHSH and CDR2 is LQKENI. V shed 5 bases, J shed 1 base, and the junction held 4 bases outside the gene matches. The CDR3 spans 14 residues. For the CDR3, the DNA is TGTGCCAGCTCAGAGGGACAGACGAACACTGAAGCTTTCTTT. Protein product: CASSEGQTNTEAFF.

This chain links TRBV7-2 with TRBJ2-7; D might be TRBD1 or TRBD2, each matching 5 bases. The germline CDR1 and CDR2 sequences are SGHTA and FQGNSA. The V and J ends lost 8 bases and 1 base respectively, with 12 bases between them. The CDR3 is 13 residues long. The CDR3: CASARGGSYEQYF. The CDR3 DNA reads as TGTGCCAGCGCCCGGGGCGGGTCCTACGAGCAGTACTTC.

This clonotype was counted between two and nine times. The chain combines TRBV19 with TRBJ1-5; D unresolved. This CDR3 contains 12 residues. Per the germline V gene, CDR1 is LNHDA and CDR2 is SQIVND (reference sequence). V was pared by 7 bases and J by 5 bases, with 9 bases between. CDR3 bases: TGTGCCAGTACCAACTTAGATCAGCCCCAGCATTTT. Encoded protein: CASTNLDQPQHF.

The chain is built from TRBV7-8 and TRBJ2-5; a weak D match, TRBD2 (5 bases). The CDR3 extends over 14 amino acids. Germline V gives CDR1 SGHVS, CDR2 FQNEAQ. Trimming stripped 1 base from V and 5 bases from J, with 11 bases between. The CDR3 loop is CASSLETGSETQYF. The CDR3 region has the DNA TGTGCCAGCAGCTTAGAGACGGGATCTGAGACCCAGTACTTC.

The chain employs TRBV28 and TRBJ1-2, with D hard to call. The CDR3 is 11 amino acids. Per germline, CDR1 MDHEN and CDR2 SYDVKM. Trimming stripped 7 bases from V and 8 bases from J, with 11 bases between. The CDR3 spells CASTSRWGYTF. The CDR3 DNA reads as TGTGCCAGCACCTCCCGATGGGGCTACACCTTC.

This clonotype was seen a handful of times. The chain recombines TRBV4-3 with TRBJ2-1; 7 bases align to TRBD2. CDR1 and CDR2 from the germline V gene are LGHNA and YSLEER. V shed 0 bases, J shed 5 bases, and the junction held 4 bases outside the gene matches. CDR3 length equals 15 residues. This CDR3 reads CASSQDGGTNNEQFF. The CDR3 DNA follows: TGCGCCAGCAGCCAAGATGGCGGGACTAACAATGAGCAGTTCTTC.

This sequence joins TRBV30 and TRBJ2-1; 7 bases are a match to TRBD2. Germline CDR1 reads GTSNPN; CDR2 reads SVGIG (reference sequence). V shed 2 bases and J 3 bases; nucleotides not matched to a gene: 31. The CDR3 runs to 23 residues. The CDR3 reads CAWSRGRDYIDPVPLPNYNEQFF. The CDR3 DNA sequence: TGTGCCTGGAGTCGGGGCCGGGACTACATAGACCCTGTCCCGCTGCCGAACTACAATGAGCAGTTCTTC.

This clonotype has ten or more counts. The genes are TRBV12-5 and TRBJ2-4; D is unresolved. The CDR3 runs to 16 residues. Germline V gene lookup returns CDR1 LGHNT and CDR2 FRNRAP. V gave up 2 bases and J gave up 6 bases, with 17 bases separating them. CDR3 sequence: CASGLLIPRVRNIQYF. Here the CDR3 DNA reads TGTGCTAGTGGTTTGTTGATCCCACGTGTGAGAAACATTCAGTACTTC.

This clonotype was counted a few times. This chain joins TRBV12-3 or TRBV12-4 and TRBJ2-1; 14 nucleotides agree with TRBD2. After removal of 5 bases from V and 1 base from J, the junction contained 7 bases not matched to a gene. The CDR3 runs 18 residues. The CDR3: CASSPGLAGGGSYNEQFF. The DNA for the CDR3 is TGTGCCAGCAGTCCTGGACTAGCGGGAGGTGGATCCTACAATGAGCAGTTCTTC.

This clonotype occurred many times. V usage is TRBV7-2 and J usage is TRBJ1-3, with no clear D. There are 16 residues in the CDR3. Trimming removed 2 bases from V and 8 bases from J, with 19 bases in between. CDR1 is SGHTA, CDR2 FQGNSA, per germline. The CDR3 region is CASSLNGQPGWDTIYF. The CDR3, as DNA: TGTGCCAGCAGCTTAAATGGGCAGCCGGGATGGGACACCATATATTTT.

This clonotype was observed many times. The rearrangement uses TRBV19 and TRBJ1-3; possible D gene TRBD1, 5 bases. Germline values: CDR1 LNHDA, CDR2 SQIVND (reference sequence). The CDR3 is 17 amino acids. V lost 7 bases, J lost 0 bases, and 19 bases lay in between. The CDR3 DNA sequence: TGTGCCAGTATCACTTCGGCCGCAGGGTTCTCTGGAAACACCATATATTTT. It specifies CASITSAAGFSGNTIYF.

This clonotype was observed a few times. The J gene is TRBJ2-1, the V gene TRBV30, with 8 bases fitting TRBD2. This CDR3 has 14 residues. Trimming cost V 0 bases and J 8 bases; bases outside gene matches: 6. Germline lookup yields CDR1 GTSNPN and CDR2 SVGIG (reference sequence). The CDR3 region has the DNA TGTGCCTGGAGTGTAGAGGCGGGAGGTTATGAGCAGTTCTTC. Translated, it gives CAWSVEAGGYEQFF.

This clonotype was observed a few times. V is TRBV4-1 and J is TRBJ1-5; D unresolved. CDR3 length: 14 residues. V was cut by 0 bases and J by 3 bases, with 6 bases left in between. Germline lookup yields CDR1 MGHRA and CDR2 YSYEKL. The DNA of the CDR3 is TGCGCCAGCAGCCAAGAGGGTCCCAATCAGCCCCAGCATTTT. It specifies CASSQEGPNQPQHF.